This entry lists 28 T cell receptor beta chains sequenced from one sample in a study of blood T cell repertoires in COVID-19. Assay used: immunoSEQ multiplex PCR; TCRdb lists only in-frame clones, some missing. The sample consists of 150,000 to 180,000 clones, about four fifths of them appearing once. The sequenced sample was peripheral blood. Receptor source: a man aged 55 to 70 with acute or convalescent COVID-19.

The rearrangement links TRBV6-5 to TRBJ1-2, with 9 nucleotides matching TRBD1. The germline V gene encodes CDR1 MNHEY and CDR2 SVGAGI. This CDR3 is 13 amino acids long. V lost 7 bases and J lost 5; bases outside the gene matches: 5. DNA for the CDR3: TGTGCCAGCAAGGGACAGGGTTGGTATGGCTACACCTTC. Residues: CASKGQGWYGYTF.

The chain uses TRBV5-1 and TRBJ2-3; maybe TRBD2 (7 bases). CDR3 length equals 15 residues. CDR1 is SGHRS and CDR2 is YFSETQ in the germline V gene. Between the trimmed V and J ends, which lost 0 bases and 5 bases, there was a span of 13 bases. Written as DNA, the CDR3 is TGCGCCAGCAGCTTGGGGGCAGGGGAGGGAGATACGCAGTATTTT. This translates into CASSLGAGEGDTQYF.

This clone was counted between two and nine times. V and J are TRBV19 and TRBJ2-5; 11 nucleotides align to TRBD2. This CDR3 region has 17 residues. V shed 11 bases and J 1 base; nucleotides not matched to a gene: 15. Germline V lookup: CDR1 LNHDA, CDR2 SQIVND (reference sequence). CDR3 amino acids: CARRILAGAGGQETQYF. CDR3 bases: TGTGCCCGTCGTATACTAGCGGGGGCGGGGGGCCAAGAGACCCAGTACTTC.

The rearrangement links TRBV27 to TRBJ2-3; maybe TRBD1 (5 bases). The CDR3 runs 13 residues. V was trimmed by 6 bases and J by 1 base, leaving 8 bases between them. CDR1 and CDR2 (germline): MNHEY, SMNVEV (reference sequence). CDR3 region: CASRTTGTDTQYF. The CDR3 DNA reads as TGTGCCAGCAGGACGACAGGCACAGATACGCAGTATTTT.

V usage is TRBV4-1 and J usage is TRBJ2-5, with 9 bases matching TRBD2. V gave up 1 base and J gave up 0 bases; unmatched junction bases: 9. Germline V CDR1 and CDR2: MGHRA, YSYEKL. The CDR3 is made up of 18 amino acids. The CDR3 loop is CASSQALAGRLYQETQYF. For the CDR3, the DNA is TGCGCCAGCAGCCAAGCCCTAGCGGGGAGATTGTACCAAGAGACCCAGTACTTC.

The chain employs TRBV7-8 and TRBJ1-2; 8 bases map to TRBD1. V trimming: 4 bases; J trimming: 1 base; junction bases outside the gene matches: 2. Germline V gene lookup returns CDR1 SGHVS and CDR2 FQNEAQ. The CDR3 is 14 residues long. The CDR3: CASSSDRVNYGYTF. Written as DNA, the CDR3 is TGTGCCAGCAGCTCGGACAGGGTTAACTATGGCTACACCTTC.

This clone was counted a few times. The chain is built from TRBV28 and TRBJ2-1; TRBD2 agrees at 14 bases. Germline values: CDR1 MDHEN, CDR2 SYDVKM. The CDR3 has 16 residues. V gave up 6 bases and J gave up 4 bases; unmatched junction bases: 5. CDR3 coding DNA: TGTGCCAGCAGGAGCGGGACTAGCGGGGGATACAATGAGCAGTTCTTC. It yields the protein CASRSGTSGGYNEQFF.

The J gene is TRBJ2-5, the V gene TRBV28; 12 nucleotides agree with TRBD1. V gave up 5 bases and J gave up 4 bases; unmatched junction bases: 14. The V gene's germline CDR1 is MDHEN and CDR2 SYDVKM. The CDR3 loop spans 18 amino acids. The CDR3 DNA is TGTGCCAGCAGTCCCGGGACAGGGGGCGTCGGGAGGGGAGAGACCCAGTACTTC. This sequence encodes CASSPGTGGVGRGETQYF.

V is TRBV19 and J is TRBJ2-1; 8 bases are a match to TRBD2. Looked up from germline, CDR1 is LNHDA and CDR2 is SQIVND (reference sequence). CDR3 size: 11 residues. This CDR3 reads CGAGGNNEQFF. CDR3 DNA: TGTGGGGCGGGAGGTAACAATGAGCAGTTCTTC.

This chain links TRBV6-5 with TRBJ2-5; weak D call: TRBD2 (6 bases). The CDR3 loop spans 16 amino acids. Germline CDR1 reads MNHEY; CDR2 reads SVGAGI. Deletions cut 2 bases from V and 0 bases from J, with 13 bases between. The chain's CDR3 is CASSYGGKGNQETQYF. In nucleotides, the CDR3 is TGTGCCAGCAGTTACGGCGGGAAGGGAAACCAAGAGACCCAGTACTTC.

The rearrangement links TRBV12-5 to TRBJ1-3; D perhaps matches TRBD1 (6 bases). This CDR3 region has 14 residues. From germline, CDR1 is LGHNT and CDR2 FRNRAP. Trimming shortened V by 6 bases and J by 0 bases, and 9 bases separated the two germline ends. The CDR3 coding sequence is TGTGCTAGTGGGCGGACAGCCTCTGGAAACACCATATATTTT. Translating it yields CASGRTASGNTIYF.

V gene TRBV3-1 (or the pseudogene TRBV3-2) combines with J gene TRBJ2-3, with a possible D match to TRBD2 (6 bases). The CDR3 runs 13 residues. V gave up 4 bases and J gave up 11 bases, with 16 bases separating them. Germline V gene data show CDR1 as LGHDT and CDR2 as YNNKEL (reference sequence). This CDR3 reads CASSLQELGGQYF. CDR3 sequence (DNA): TGTGCCAGCAGCCTACAGGAACTGGGAGGGCAGTATTTT.

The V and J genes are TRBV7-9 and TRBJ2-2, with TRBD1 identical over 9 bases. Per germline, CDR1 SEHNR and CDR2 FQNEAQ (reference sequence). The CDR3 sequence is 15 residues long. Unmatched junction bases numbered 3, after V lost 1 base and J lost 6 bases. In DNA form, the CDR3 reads TGTGCCAGCAGCTTAGGGACAGGGGACGCCGGGGAGCTGTTTTTT. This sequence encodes CASSLGTGDAGELFF. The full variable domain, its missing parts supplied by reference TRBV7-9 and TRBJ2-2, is DTGVSQNPRHKITKRGQNVTFRCDPISEHNRLYWYRQTLGQGPEFLTYFQNEAQLEKSRLLSDRFSAERPKGSFSTLEIQRTEQGDSAMYLCASSLGTGDAGELFFGEGSRLTVL.

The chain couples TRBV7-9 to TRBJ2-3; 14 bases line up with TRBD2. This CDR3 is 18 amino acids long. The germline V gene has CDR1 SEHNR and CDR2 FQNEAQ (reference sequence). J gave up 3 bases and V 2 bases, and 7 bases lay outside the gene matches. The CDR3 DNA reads TGTGCCAGCAGCTTACGACCGGGACTAGCGGGAGAGACAGATACGCAGTATTTT. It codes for CASSLRPGLAGETDTQYF.

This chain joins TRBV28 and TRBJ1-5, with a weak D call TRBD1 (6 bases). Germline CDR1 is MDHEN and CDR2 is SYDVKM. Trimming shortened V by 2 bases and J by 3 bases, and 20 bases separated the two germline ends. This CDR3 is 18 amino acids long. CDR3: CASSLARPGHTINQPQHF. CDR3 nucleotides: TGTGCCAGCAGTTTAGCGAGGCCGGGACATACCATCAATCAGCCCCAGCATTTT.

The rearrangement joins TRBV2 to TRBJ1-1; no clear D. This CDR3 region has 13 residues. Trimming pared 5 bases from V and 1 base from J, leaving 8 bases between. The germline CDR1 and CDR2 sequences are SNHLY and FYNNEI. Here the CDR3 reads CASSPRQNTEAFF. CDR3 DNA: TGTGCCAGCAGTCCACGACAGAACACTGAAGCTTTCTTT.

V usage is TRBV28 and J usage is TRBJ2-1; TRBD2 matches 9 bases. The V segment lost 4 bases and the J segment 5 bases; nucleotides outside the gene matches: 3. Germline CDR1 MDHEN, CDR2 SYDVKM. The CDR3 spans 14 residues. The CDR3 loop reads CASSSTSGNNEQFF. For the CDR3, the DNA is TGTGCCAGCAGTTCGACTAGCGGCAACAATGAGCAGTTCTTC.

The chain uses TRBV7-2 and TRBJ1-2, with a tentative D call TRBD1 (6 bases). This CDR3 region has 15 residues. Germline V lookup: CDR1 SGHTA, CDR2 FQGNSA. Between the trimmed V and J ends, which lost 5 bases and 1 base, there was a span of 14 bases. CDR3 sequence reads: CASSPRGAGNYGYTF. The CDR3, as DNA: TGTGCCAGCAGCCCCCGGGGGGCGGGTAACTATGGCTACACCTTC.

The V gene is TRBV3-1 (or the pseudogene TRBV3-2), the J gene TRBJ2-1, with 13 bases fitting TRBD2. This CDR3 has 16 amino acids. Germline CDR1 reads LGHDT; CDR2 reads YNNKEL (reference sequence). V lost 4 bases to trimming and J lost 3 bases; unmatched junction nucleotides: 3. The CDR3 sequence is CASSRTSGGLYNEQFF. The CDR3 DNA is TGTGCCAGCAGCCGGACTAGCGGGGGACTCTACAATGAGCAGTTCTTC.

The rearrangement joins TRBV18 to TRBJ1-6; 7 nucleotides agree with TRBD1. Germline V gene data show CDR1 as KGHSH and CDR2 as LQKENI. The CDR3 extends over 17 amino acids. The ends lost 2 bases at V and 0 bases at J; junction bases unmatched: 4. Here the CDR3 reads CASSPGTDHSYNSPLHF. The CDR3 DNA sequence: TGTGCCAGCTCACCAGGGACAGATCACTCCTATAATTCACCCCTCCACTTT.

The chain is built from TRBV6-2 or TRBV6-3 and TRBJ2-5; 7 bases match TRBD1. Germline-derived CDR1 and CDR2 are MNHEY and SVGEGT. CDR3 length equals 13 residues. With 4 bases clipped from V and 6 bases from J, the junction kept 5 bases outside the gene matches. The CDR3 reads CASSWDSKKTQYF. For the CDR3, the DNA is TGTGCCAGCAGTTGGGACAGCAAGAAGACCCAGTACTTC.

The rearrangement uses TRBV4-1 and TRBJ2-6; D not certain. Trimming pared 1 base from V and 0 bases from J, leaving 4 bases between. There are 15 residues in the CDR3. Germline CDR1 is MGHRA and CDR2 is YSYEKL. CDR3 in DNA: TGCGCCAGCAGCCAAGGTCACTCTGGGGCCAACGTCCTGACTTTC. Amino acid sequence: CASSQGHSGANVLTF.

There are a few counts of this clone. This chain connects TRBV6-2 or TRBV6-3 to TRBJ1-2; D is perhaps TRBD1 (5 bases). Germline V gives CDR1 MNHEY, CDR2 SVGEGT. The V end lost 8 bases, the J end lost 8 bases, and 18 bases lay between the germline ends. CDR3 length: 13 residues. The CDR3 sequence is CASCPNRSGGYTF. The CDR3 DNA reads TGTGCCAGCTGCCCTAACAGGTCCGGGGGCTACACCTTC.

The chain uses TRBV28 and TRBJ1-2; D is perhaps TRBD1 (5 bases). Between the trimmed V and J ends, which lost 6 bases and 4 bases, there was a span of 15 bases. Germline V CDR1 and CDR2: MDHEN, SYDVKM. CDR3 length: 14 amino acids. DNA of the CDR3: TGTGCCAGCAGGGACACCTCAGCAGGCTATGGCTACACCTTC. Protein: CASRDTSAGYGYTF.

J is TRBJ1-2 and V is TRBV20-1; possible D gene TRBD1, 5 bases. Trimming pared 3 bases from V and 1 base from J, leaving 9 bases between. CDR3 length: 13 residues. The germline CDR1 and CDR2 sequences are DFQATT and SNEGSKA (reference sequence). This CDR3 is CSASWGINYGYTF. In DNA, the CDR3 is TGCAGTGCTAGTTGGGGCATTAACTATGGCTACACCTTC.

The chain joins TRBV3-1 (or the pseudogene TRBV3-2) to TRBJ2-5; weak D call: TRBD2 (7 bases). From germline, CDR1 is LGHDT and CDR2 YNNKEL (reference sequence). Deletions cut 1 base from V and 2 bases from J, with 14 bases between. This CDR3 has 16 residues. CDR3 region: CASSQARGAIQETQYF. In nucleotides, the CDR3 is TGTGCCAGCAGCCAAGCCCGGGGGGCTATACAAGAGACCCAGTACTTC.

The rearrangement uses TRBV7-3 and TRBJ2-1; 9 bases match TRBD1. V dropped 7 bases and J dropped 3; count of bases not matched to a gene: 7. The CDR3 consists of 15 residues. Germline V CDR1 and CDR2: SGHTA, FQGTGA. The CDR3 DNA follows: TGTGCCAGCACCCCCGGGACAGGGTACTACAATGAGCAGTTCTTC. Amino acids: CASTPGTGYYNEQFF.

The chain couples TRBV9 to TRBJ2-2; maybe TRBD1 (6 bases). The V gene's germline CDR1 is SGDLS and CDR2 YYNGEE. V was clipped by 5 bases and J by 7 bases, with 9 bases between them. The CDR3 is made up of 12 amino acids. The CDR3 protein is CASSHRDGELFF. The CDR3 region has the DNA TGTGCCAGCAGTCACAGGGACGGGGAGCTGTTTTTT.